This T cell receptor (beta chain) was retrieved from a study of T-cell reconstitution after alpha-beta-depleted transplantation in children. Study-level points and caveats: Reportedly, only several hundred clones from non-depleted graft cells drove alpha-beta T-cell counts at about two months. A year post-transplant, T-cell counts and diversity derived mostly from newly produced T cells.

Preparation of the TCRbeta library involved a method that used unique molecular identifiers. TCRdb re-derived calls from the PCR reads in MiXCR, one entry per CDR3 protein. The table shows about 870,000 distinct CDR3 sequences, with roughly 15% occurring only once. In regard to this clonotype: Its antigen is unknown.

The trim removed 5 bases at V and 7 bases at J, leaving 13 bases unmatched. Germline V gives CDR1 SGHRS, CDR2 YFSETQ. The CDR3 has 16 amino acids. This specimen consisted of PBMCs, mostly from graft donor cells, obtained 360 days after TCRalphabeta/CD19-depleted stem cell transplant. The clonotype originates from a male patient under 18 who had a stem cell transplant for acute lymphoblastic leukemia, so the T cells may come from the graft donor. V gene TRBV5-1 combines with J gene TRBJ2-1; 9 positions agree with TRBD2. The CDR3 region has the DNA TGCGCCAGCAGGTCATCCGTGGGACTAGCTGGGAATGAGCAGTTCTTC. It codes for CASRSSVGLAGNEQFF.